Listed here is a single T cell receptor (beta chain). The antigen remains undetermined. Germline assignment: CDR1 MNHEY and CDR2 SVGEGT. V lost 0 bases, J lost 5 bases, and 7 bases lay in between. The CDR3 is made up of 13 amino acids. This entry comes from a study of CD8 T cells in ankylosing spondylitis. Whole-study findings and limits: It was reported that disease-linked clones were significantly enriched in matched ankylosing spondylitis synovial fluid. The study identified a TCR beta motif of seven or eight highly homologous variants that appeared characteristic of ankylosing spondylitis blood. Reactive arthritis synovial fluid and blood were previously reported to contain some motif variants.

One entry per CDR3 protein, called by TCRdb with MiXCR from the 5' RACE reads. Of hundreds of thousands of distinct CDR3 sequences listed, around 20% are singletons. The sequence derives from a male donor with ankylosing spondylitis. This chain joins TRBV6-2 or TRBV6-3 and TRBJ1-2, with a weak D call TRBD1 (5 bases). The sequencing input was blood, either unsorted or a sorted T cell fraction (not recorded which). CDR3 DNA sequence: TGTGCCAGCAGTTACTCGCGGGGGTATGGCTACACCTTC. Translated: CASSYSRGYGYTF.